These T cell receptor beta chains were read from a single sample in a study of blood T cell repertoires in COVID-19. Assay used: immunoSEQ multiplex PCR; TCRdb lists only in-frame clones, some missing. The data contain around 150,000 clones, under 90% of them singletons. The sample taken for sequencing was PBMCs or T cells enriched from blood (not recorded which). The receptors stem from a man aged 45-65 years who had recovered from COVID-19. CDR3s include the opening cysteine and the closing phenylalanine or tryptophan. A D gene is named only where the DNA matches it firmly. Clone size is stated in some rows and not others, as once, few, many or a class when expanded.

TRBJ2-5,once,TRBD2,TRBV29-1,TGCAGCGCCCAAGTGGGGGGGAGGGAGACCCAGTACTTC,CSAQVGGRETQYF
TRBJ1-5,once,TRBD1,TRBV4-1,TGCGCCAGCAGCTATGGACAGGGGGATCAGCCCCAGCATTTT,CASSYGQGDQPQHF
TRBJ1-1,NA,NA,TRBV7-9,TGTGCCAGCAGCCCCCTCCAGGCCCTCTTAAACACTGAAGCTTTCTTT,CASSPLQALLNTEAFF
TRBJ1-4,once,TRBD1,TRBV5-4,TGTGCCAGCAGCCGGACAGGGAATGAAAAACTGTTTTTT,CASSRTGNEKLFF
TRBJ1-2,NA,NA,TRBV4-1,TGCGCCAGCAGCGAGGGCCCGGGAAGCTACACCTTC,CASSEGPGSYTF
TRBJ1-6,NA,TRBD1,TRBV6-6,TGTGCCAGCAGTCTCAGGGGACAGGGGGCCGGCTCCTATAATTCACCCCTCCACTTT,CASSLRGQGAGSYNSPLHF
TRBJ2-2,NA,TRBD1,TRBV5-1,TGCGCCAGCAGCCGCCGACAGGGGGACACCGGGGAGCTGTTTTTT,CASSRRQGDTGELFF
TRBJ2-1,NA,TRBD2,TRBV7-3,TGTGCCAGCAGCTTATTAGCTAGCGGAAGGGAGCAGTTCTTC,CASSLLASGREQFF
TRBJ2-3,NA,TRBD2,TRBV5-1,TGCGCCAGCAGCTTGGGGACTAGCGGGGTCACAGATACGCAGTATTTT,CASSLGTSGVTDTQYF
TRBJ2-7,NA,TRBD1,TRBV2,TGTGCCAGCACACGGACAGGGGGCTACGAGCAGTACTTC,CASTRTGGYEQYF
TRBJ1-1,once,NA,TRBV15,TGTGCCACCAGCAGAGAACGGGGAATTATCACTGAAGCTTTCTTT,CATSRERGIITEAFF
TRBJ2-5,NA,TRBD2,TRBV24-1,TGTGCCACCAGTCCGGGACTAGCGGATGAAGAGACCCAGTACTTC,CATSPGLADEETQYF
TRBJ2-7,NA,NA,TRBV12-3/TRBV12-4,TGTGCCAGCAGATCCGGGGGATACGAGCAGTACTTC,CASRSGGYEQYF
TRBJ2-7,NA,NA,TRBV10-3,TGTGCCATCAGTGAGTCGAACAGGGACTACGAGCAGTACTTC,CAISESNRDYEQYF
TRBJ2-7,NA,NA,TRBV5-8,TGTGCCAGCAGCCCAGAAGGCTGGAGTGGCTACGAGCAGTACTTC,CASSPEGWSGYEQYF
TRBJ2-5,NA,NA,TRBV21-1,TGTGCCAGCAGCAATTGGAGGACAGGGGAGACCCAGTACTTC,CASSNWRTGETQYF
TRBJ2-3,NA,TRBD2,TRBV5-1,TGCGCCAGCAGCTTGGCGGGACTAGCGAGAAACACAGATACGCAGTATTTT,CASSLAGLARNTDTQYF
TRBJ1-2,few,NA,TRBV10-3,TGTGCCATCAGTGAACAGGGAAACTATGGCTACACCTTC,CAISEQGNYGYTF
TRBJ1-1,once,TRBD1,TRBV6-5,TGTGCCAGCCAACGCGGGGACAGGAGGAACACTGAAGCTTTCTTT,CASQRGDRRNTEAFF
TRBJ1-1,once,TRBD1,TRBV28,TGTGCCAGCAGCACCGGGACAGTAGAAGCTTTCTTT,CASSTGTVEAFF